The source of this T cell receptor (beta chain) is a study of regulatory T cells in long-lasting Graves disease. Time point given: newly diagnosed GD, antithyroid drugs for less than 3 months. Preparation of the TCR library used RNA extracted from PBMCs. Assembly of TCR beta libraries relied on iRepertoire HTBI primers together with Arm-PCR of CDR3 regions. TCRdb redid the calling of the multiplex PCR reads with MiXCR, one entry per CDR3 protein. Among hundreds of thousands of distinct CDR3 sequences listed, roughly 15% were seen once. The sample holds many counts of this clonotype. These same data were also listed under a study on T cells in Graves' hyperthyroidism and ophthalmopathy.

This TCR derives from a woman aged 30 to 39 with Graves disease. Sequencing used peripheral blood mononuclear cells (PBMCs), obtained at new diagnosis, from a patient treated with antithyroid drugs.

The CDR3 DNA reads TGTGCCAGCAGGCGGACTAGCGGCACCCTCCTGACGCAGTATTTT. Its protein is CASRRTSGTLLTQYF. This chain connects TRBV2 to TRBJ2-3; TRBD2 matches at 10 bases. The CDR3 contains 15 residues. V dropped 6 bases and J dropped 9; count of bases not matched to a gene: 12. Germline V gives CDR1 SNHLY, CDR2 FYNNEI.